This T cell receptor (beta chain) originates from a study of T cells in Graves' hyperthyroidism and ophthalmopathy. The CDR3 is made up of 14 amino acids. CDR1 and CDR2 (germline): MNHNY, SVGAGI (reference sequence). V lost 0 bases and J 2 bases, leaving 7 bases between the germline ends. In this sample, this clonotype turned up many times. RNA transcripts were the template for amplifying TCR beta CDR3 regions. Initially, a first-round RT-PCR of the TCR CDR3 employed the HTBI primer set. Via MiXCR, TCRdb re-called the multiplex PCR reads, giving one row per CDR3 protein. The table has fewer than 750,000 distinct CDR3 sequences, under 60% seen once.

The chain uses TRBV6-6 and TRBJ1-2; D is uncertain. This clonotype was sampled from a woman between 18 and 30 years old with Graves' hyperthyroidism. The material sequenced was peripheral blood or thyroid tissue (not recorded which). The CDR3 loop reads CASSYSSENYGYTF. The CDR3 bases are TGTGCCAGCAGTTACTCGTCGGAAAACTATGGCTACACCTTC.